This TCR beta chain was sequenced in a study of T cell clonality in common variable immunodeficiency. Regarding the study as a whole: Compared with healthy controls, CVID subjects showed increased TCRbeta clonality, mostly in about a third.

This table comes from immunoSEQ multiplex PCR, and its TCRdb copy is limited to in-frame clones, with some not included. There are around 42,000 clones in the sample, none observed a single time. This clone was counted ten times or more. The antigen is unknown. The material sequenced was peripheral blood mononuclear cells. The receptor's source is a person aged 18 to 70 in good health.

The CDR3 loop reads CSARSGQGASGNTIYF. Partial CDR3 DNA: TGCAGTGCTAGGTCGGGACAGGGGGCCTCAGGAAACACC. The V call is TRBV20-1, the J call TRBJ1-3; 12 bases line up with TRBD1. The read gets to within 3 residues of the CDR3 end, and the germline J gene fills in the rest. Germline lookup yields CDR1 DFQATT and CDR2 SNEGSKA (reference sequence). CDR3 size: 16 residues. The trim removed 3 bases at V and 4 bases at J, leaving 7 bases unmatched.